A selection of T cell receptor beta chains follows, all from one sample in a study of blood T cell repertoires in COVID-19. The assay was immunoSEQ multiplex PCR, and TCRdb's table has in-frame clones only and misses some. The table includes about 300,000 clones, 85% to 90% detected once. The sample comprised peripheral blood. Receptors were obtained from a man aged 65 to 79 with acute or convalescent COVID-19. Both conserved end residues are part of each CDR3. The D gene is left open where the match is weak. Size is stated for part of the rows, as once, few or many counts, or as a class when the clone is expanded.

clone_size d_call j_call v_call cdr3_nt cdr3_aa
- - TRBJ2-4 TRBV4-2 TGTGCCAGCAGCCAGAGGAGCTTC CASSQRSF
- - TRBJ2-3 TRBV5-1 TGCGCCAGCAGCAGTCGCGGGAGCACAGATACGCAGTATTTT CASSSRGSTDTQYF
- TRBD1 TRBJ2-1 TRBV27 TGTGCCAGCGACAGTTCAGGGGGCACCCGACCCTACAATGAGCAGTTCTTC CASDSSGGTRPYNEQFF
- - TRBJ2-2 TRBV7-3 TGTGCCAGCAGCCAGGGGCAGGCGGACGGGGAGCTGTTTTTT CASSQGQADGELFF
- TRBD1 TRBJ1-2 TRBV6-2/TRBV6-3 TGTGCCAGCAGTTACGCAGACAGGGGTGGCGGCTACACCTTC CASSYADRGGGYTF
few - TRBJ2-2 TRBV11-2 TGTGCCAGCAGCTTATTATGGACAGCCACCGGGGAGCTGTTTTTT CASSLLWTATGELFF
- - TRBJ2-3 TRBV7-3 TGTGCCAGCAGCTTACGGGGCGGGGGCCTCACAGATACGCAGTATTTT CASSLRGGGLTDTQYF
- - TRBJ2-3 TRBV4-3 TGCGCCAGCAGCCTCAGCCCAAATCGGGCAGATACGCAGTATTTT CASSLSPNRADTQYF
- - TRBJ1-2 TRBV5-5 TGTGCCAGCAGCCCCGGACAGCACTATGGCTACACCTTC CASSPGQHYGYTF
- - TRBJ1-6 TRBV6-2/TRBV6-3 TGTGCCAGCAGTCGAGGGTTGAGTATTTCACCCCTCCACTTT CASSRGLSISPLHF
few TRBD1 TRBJ1-2 TRBV28 TGTGCCAGCAGTTTGACAGGGGGGTTAATAGGCTACACCTTC CASSLTGGLIGYTF